This TCR beta chain was profiled in a study of T cell responses to AZD1222 COVID-19 vaccine. Overall study findings and caveats: Clonal diversity was possibly underestimated; the donors were predominantly white British and more often female. Only after the peak T cell response were repertoires sampled.

Sequencing used immunoSEQ multiplex PCR; TCRdb keeps in-frame clones, though not all of them. The data contain about 130,000 clones, just over 90% of them seen just once; the ten biggest clones take up more than 1%. This CDR3 is 15 amino acids long. Germline-derived CDR1 and CDR2 are LNHDA and SQIVND (reference sequence). With 5 bases clipped from V and 6 bases from J, the junction kept 10 bases outside the gene matches. Notes on this clone: The antigen is undetermined.

Sample: peripheral blood, taken 28 days after the second AZD1222 dose. The TCR sequence derives from an adult who received the AZD1222 COVID-19 vaccine. This rearrangement joins TRBV19 to TRBJ1-2; TRBD1 matches 9 bases. CDR3 DNA: TGTGCCAGTAGTGCCCCCCGGGACAGGGAAGATGGCTACACCTTC. Translation gives CASSAPRDREDGYTF.